The clone carrying this T cell receptor beta chain was counted once. One end of the junction varies from germline; a read error may be responsible. Germline V CDR1 and CDR2: SSHAT, FNYEAQ (reference sequence). The CDR3 contains 16 residues. The entry originates in a study of blood T cell repertoires in COVID-19. Authors' data handling: Counts of nucleated cells, estimated from reference gene primer amplification, were obtained. The assay was immunoSEQ multiplex PCR, and TCRdb's table has in-frame clones only and misses some. V and J calls and clone size follow that table, whereas D and trimming were derived from the DNA. The data show 95,000 or so clones, with 84% seen just once and nearly 25% held by the top ten.

The origin of this receptor is a human donor in a cohort sampled during active COVID-19. Sequenced sample: peripheral blood. The chain is built from TRBV7-7 and TRBJ2-2, with 9 bases fitting TRBD2. This chain's CDR3 is CASSMGLAGPGGELFF. The DNA for the CDR3 is TGTGCTAGCAGCATGGGGCTAGCGGGGCCTGGAGGGGAGCTGTTTTTT.